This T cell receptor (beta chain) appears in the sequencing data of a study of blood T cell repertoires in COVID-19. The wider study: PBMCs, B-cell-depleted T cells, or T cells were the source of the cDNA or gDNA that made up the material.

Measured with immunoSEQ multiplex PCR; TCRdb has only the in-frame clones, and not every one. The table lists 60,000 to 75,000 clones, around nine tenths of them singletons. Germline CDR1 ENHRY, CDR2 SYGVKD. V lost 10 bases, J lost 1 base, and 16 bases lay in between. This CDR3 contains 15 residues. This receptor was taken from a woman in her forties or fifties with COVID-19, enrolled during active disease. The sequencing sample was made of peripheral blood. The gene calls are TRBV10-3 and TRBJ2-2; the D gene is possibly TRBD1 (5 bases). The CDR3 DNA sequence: TGTGCCACCCGACCAGGGAAGGGGAACACCGGGGAGCTGTTTTTT. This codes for CATRPGKGNTGELFF.